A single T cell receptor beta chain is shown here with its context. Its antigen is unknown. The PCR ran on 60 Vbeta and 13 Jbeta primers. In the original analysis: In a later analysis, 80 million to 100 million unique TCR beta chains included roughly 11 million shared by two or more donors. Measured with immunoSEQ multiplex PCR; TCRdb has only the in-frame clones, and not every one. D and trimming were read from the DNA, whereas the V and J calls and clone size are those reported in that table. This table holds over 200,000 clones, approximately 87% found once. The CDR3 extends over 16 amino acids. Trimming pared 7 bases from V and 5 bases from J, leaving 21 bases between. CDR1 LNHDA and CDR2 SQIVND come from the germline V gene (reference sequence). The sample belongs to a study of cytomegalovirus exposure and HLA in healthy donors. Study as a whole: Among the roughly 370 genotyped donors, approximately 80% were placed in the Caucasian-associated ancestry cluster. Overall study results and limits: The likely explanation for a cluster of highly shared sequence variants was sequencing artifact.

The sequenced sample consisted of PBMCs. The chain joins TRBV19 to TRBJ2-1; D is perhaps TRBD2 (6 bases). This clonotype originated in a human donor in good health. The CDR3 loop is CASTTGTLARHNEQFF. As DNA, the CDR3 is TGTGCCAGTACCACCGGCACCCTAGCGAGGCACAATGAGCAGTTCTTC.